This TCR beta chain is from a study of beta chain features in type 1 diabetes. Every isolated RNA sample was fully reverse transcribed, so sequencing captured expressed TCRB transcripts. Produced via immunoSEQ multiplex PCR; TCRdb's table is partial and in-frame only. The data contain about 230,000 clones, roughly 9.6% of them singletons. The V gene end was trimmed by 7 bases and the J gene end by 5 bases; junction bases not matched to a gene: 8. Germline assignment: CDR1 LNHDA and CDR2 SQIVND (reference sequence). The CDR3 runs to 16 residues. This TCR derives from a woman younger than 30 in good health. V and J are TRBV19 and TRBJ2-2; 12 nucleotides agree with TRBD2. Specimen: naive CD4+ T cells from blood. The CDR3 DNA reads TGTGCCAGTACCTCACTAGCGGGGGGAGGGACCGGGGAGCTGTTTTTT. It codes for CASTSLAGGGTGELFF.